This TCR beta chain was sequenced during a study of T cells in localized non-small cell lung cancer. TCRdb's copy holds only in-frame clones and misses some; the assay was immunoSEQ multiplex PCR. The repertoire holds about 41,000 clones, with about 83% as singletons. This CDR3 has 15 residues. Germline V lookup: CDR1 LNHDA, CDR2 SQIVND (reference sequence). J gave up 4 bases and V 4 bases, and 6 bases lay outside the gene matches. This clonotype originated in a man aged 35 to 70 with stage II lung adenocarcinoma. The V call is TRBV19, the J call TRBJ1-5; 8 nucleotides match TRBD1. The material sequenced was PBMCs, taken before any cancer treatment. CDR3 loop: CASSSRDRLNQPQHF. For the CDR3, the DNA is TGTGCCAGTAGTAGCCGGGACAGGCTTAATCAGCCCCAGCATTTT. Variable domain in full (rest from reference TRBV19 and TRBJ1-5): DGGITQSPKYLFRKEGQNVTLSCEQNLNHDAMYWYRQDPGQGLRLIYYSQIVNDFQKGDIAEGYSVSREKKESFPLTVTSAQKNPTAFYLCASSSRDRLNQPQHFGDGTRLSIL.